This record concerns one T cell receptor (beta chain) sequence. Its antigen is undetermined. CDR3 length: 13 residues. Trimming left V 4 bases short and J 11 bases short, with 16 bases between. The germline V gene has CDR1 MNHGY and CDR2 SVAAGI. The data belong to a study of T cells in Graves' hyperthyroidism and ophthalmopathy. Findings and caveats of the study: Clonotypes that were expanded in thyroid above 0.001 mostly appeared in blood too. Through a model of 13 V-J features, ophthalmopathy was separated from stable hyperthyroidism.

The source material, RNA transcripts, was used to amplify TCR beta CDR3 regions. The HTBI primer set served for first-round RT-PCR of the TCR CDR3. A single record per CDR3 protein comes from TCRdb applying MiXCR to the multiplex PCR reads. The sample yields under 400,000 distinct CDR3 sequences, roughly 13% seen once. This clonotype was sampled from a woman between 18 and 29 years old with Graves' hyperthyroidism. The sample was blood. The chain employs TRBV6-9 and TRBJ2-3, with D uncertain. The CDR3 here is CASSSATGSWQYF. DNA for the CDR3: TGTGCCAGCAGTTCGGCGACCGGATCCTGGCAGTATTTT.